The source of this TCR beta chain is a study of blood T cell repertoires in COVID-19. Study in general: PBMCs, B-cell-depleted T cells, or T cells provided the cDNA or gDNA that made up the material.

Profiled with immunoSEQ multiplex PCR; TCRdb holds only in-frame clones, not every one. This sample has about 230,000 clones, with less than 90% found just once. The sequenced sample was peripheral blood. This receptor was taken from a woman in her 70s with active or convalescent COVID-19.

The CDR3 region is CASSYQGADEKLFF. CDR3 sequence (DNA): TGTGCCAGCAGTTACCAGGGGGCGGACGAAAAACTGTTTTTT. The V gene is TRBV6-2 or TRBV6-3, the J gene TRBJ1-4; 8 bases map to TRBD1. Germline trimming cut 2 bases from V and 8 bases from J; bases unmatched to any gene: 4. The germline gives CDR1 MNHEY, CDR2 SVGEGT. The CDR3 runs to 14 residues.